One sample yielded the 30 T cell receptor beta chains listed below, sequenced in a study of identical twins' blood T cells. TCRdb used MiXCR to reprocess the 5' RACE reads, holding one entry per CDR3 protein. The table shows around 380,000 distinct CDR3 sequences, with roughly 31% occurring only once. Sequenced input: PBMCs. These receptors originate from a woman aged 18-55 years in good health.

A word on this clonotype: An end of the junction differs from the germline gene, which may be a read error. The V and J genes are TRBV5-1 and TRBJ1-4, with 7 positions matching TRBD1. This CDR3 spans 15 amino acids. From germline, CDR1 is SGHRS and CDR2 YFSETQ. The CDR3 region is CASSLGQLPRGKLFF. DNA for the CDR3: TGCGCTAGCAGCTTGGGACAGCTACCGAGGGGAAAACTGTTTTTT.

The chain couples TRBV19 to TRBJ1-6; TRBD1 is a possible D gene (5 bases). The V end lost 3 bases, the J end lost 0 bases, and 12 bases lay between the germline ends. The CDR3 totals 17 residues. The V gene's germline CDR1 is LNHDA and CDR2 SQIVND (reference sequence). In DNA, the CDR3 is TGTGCCAGTAGTATGTTGGCAGGGAGCTCCTATAATTCACCCCTCCACTTT. Protein: CASSMLAGSSYNSPLHF.

This clonotype came up a few times. The chain has TRBV7-6 and TRBJ2-2, with no clear D. V was pared by 4 bases and J by 8 bases, with 8 bases between. The CDR3 sequence is 12 residues long. Germline loops: CDR1 SGHVS, CDR2 FNYEAQ. The CDR3 region has the DNA TGTGCCAGCAGCTCCAGTTTTGGGGAGCTGTTTTTT. It codes for CASSSSFGELFF.

The V call is TRBV5-8, the J call TRBJ1-5; D possibly corresponds to TRBD1 (6 bases). The V end lost 2 bases, the J end lost 6 bases, and 12 bases lay between the germline ends. CDR3 length: 14 residues. Germline V CDR1 and CDR2: SGHTS, YDEGEE. Written as DNA, the CDR3 is TGTGCCAGCAGCTTACTGACAGGCCCTCAGCCCCAGCATTTT. Protein product: CASSLLTGPQPQHF.

The chain recombines TRBV11-2 with TRBJ2-5; D possibly corresponds to TRBD1 (6 bases). The V and J ends lost 5 bases and 0 bases respectively, with 13 bases between them. Germline CDR1 and CDR2: SGHAT and FQNNGV. This CDR3 comprises 15 residues. The CDR3 nucleotides read TGTGCCAGCAGCCAAAACGGACAGAACCAAGAGACCCAGTACTTC. Protein sequence: CASSQNGQNQETQYF.

This clonotype was counted only a few times. This sequence joins TRBV2 and TRBJ1-5; D gene unclear. V was shortened by 3 bases and J by 4 bases, with 10 bases between the two germline ends. Germline CDR1 reads SNHLY; CDR2 reads FYNNEI. The CDR3 consists of 14 residues. The CDR3 loop reads CASSESSPNQPQHF. The CDR3 nucleotides are TGTGCCAGCAGTGAGTCTAGTCCGAATCAGCCCCAGCATTTT.

This clonotype was picked up a small number of times. V and J are TRBV10-3 and TRBJ1-1; a possible D gene is TRBD1 (5 bases). Germline CDR1 is ENHRY and CDR2 is SYGVKD. The V end lost 6 bases, the J end lost 6 bases, and 11 bases lay between the germline ends. The CDR3 has 12 residues. DNA of the CDR3: TGTGCCATCAGCGACCGGGGCCCTGAAGCTTTCTTT. As protein: CAISDRGPEAFF.

This clonotype was detected a few times. The chain carries TRBV29-1 and TRBJ2-1, with D unresolved. The CDR3 is 13 residues long. Trimming removed 5 bases from V and 5 bases from J, with 13 bases in between. Germline CDR1 SQVTM, CDR2 ANQGSEA. The CDR3 nucleotides read TGCAGCGTTCTCTGGAATGAGGACAATGAGCAGTTCTTC. Amino acids: CSVLWNEDNEQFF.

This clonotype was observed a few times. The chain carries TRBV20-1 and TRBJ2-1; 13 bases match TRBD2. With V trimmed by 0 bases and J by 5 bases, 10 bases remained unmatched. This CDR3 contains 18 residues. The germline gives CDR1 DFQATT, CDR2 SNEGSKA (reference sequence). The CDR3, as DNA: TGCAGTGCTAGAGACATGACTAGCGGGAGGCCTAAGAACAATGAGCAGTTCTTC. It is translated as CSARDMTSGRPKNNEQFF.

This clonotype was seen a few times. The V call is TRBV5-3, the J call TRBJ2-1; TRBD2 might be the D (5 bases). TRBV5-3 is identified as an open reading frame with a role that is uncertain. The CDR3 loop spans 15 amino acids. V was shortened by 4 bases and J by 4 bases, with 15 bases between the two germline ends. Here the CDR3 reads CARSDPGSVYNEQFF. The CDR3 DNA sequence: TGTGCCAGAAGCGACCCGGGGAGCGTGTACAATGAGCAGTTCTTC.

This clonotype was counted at least ten times. This chain connects TRBV20-1 to TRBJ1-1; the D is unclear. Trimming took off 6 bases at V and 1 base at J, with 15 bases between the two ends. The CDR3 is made up of 14 amino acids. Germline CDR1 and CDR2: DFQATT and SNEGSKA (reference sequence). The CDR3 is CSARRRTPNTEAFF. The CDR3 nucleotides are TGCAGTGCCCGGAGAAGAACTCCGAACACTGAAGCTTTCTTT.

The chain recombines TRBV13 with TRBJ2-3; 7 bases line up with TRBD2. This CDR3 is 14 amino acids long. J lost 2 bases, V lost 1 base, and 0 bases had no gene match. CDR1 and CDR2 from the germline V gene are PRHDT and FYEKMQ (reference sequence). In DNA, the CDR3 is TGTGCCAGCAGCTTAGAGCGGGACACAGATACGCAGTATTTT. It is translated as CASSLERDTDTQYF.

Only a few counts were recorded for this clonotype. The genes are TRBV5-4 and TRBJ1-2, with D perhaps TRBD1 (6 bases). The CDR3 extends over 14 amino acids. Germline V lookup: CDR1 SGHNT, CDR2 YYREEE (reference sequence). V lost 4 bases, J lost 4 bases, and 14 bases lay in between. The CDR3 region is CASSTGYRLYGYTF. The CDR3 DNA follows: TGTGCCAGCAGCACAGGGTACAGGCTCTATGGCTACACCTTC.

This rearrangement joins TRBV11-2 to TRBJ2-1, with 8 bases fitting TRBD2. The CDR3 spans 16 residues. After removal of 3 bases from V and 7 bases from J, the junction contained 11 bases not matched to a gene. Germline CDR1 is SGHAT and CDR2 is FQNNGV. The CDR3 protein is CASSFVASGRRNEQFF. In nucleotides, the CDR3 is TGTGCCAGCAGCTTCGTAGCCAGCGGGAGAAGAAATGAGCAGTTCTTC.

A few counts support this clonotype. The rearrangement uses TRBV29-1 and TRBJ1-2, with D possibly being TRBD1 (6 bases). The length of the CDR3 is 14 residues. The germline V gene encodes CDR1 SQVTM and CDR2 ANQGSEA. V dropped 7 bases and J dropped 3 bases, with 18 bases sitting between them. CDR3 amino acids: CSAGLRDTDYGYTF. DNA of the CDR3: TGCAGCGCCGGCCTCCGGGACACCGACTATGGCTACACCTTC.

This clonotype has more than one count but fewer than ten. This rearrangement joins TRBV7-2 to TRBJ1-6, with TRBD1 matching 7 bases. This CDR3 region has 14 residues. Germline V gives CDR1 SGHTA, CDR2 FQGNSA. V was pared by 4 bases and J by 7 bases, with 4 bases of the junction left unmatched. CDR3 nucleotide sequence: TGTGCCAGCAGCTACGGACAGGCCAATTCACCCCTCCACTTT. Protein: CASSYGQANSPLHF.

This clonotype was seen many times. The V gene is TRBV29-1, the J gene TRBJ2-5; TRBD2 is a possible D gene (5 bases). The CDR3 covers 12 residues. Germline CDR1 is SQVTM and CDR2 is ANQGSEA. V was trimmed by 1 base and J by 2 bases, leaving 5 bases between them. This chain's CDR3 is CSVEAGQETQYF. The CDR3 DNA follows: TGCAGCGTTGAAGCGGGGCAAGAGACCCAGTACTTC. The whole variable domain, filled in from reference TRBV29-1 and TRBJ2-5, reads SAVISQKPSRDICQRGTSLTIQCQVDSQVTMMFWYRQQPGQSLTLIATANQGSEATYESGFVIDKFPISRPNLTFSTLTVSNMSPEDSSIYLCSVEAGQETQYFGPGTRLLVL.

In its sample, this clonotype was seen a few times. The CDR3 DNA reads TGTGCCACCCAACCTTTAGCGGGAGGTGAGGATGAGCAGTTCTTC. Translating gives CATQPLAGGEDEQFF. V and J are TRBV27 and TRBJ2-1; 10 bases line up with TRBD2. In germline, CDR1 is MNHEY, CDR2 SMNVEV (reference sequence). The CDR3 spans 15 residues. The trim removed 10 bases at V and 8 bases at J, leaving 14 bases unmatched.

This clonotype has a handful of counts. The chain combines TRBV5-6 with TRBJ2-5; 8 nucleotides match TRBD1. Losses at the gene ends were 0 bases for V and 5 bases for J; bases not matched to a gene: 9. CDR3 length: 16 residues. Germline V gives CDR1 SGHDT, CDR2 YYEEEE. This CDR3 reads CASSLDSGTGVETQYF. The CDR3 DNA is TGTGCCAGCAGCTTGGACTCCGGGACAGGTGTGGAGACCCAGTACTTC.

CDR3 sequence reads: CASSPQGVTGNTIYF. The CDR3 DNA follows: TGTGCCAGCAGCCCTCAGGGGGTTACTGGAAACACCATATATTTT. The rearrangement uses TRBV2 and TRBJ1-3; 7 bases map to TRBD1. Germline loops: CDR1 SNHLY, CDR2 FYNNEI. V lost 6 bases to trimming and J lost 2 bases; unmatched junction nucleotides: 7. CDR3 length: 15 amino acids.

This clonotype was observed a single time. The V call is TRBV5-1, the J call TRBJ2-1; D ambiguous. V was shortened by 5 bases and J by 4 bases, with 16 bases between the two germline ends. The germline V gene encodes CDR1 SGHRS and CDR2 YFSETQ. The CDR3 has 15 amino acids. CDR3 residues: CASRIGLGDYNEQFF. The DNA for the CDR3 is TGCGCCAGCAGAATTGGGCTAGGAGATTACAATGAGCAGTTCTTC.

V and J are TRBV6-1 and TRBJ1-4; D uncertain. V dropped 4 bases and J dropped 1 base, with 10 bases sitting between them. Germline loops: CDR1 MNHNS, CDR2 SASEGT. The CDR3 loop spans 15 amino acids. This CDR3 reads CASSGKLRTNEKLFF. The CDR3 bases are TGTGCCAGCAGTGGAAAACTGAGAACTAATGAAAAACTGTTTTTT.

J is TRBJ2-1 and V is TRBV10-1; TRBD1 aligns across 7 bases. Trimming at V came to 5 bases and at J to 6 bases, leaving 7 bases not matched to a gene. The CDR3 is made up of 14 amino acids. The germline V gene has CDR1 WNHNN and CDR2 SYGVQD (reference sequence). CDR3: CASSKGTVGNEQFF. CDR3 in DNA: TGCGCCAGCAGTAAAGGGACAGTGGGCAATGAGCAGTTCTTC.

The rearrangement links TRBV20-1 to TRBJ1-2; no clear D gene. The CDR3 spans 15 residues. Trimming took 4 bases from V and 2 from J, leaving 17 bases between them. Looked up from germline, CDR1 is DFQATT and CDR2 is SNEGSKA (reference sequence). The CDR3 loop reads CSATRTGSSNYGYTF. For the CDR3, the DNA is TGCAGTGCTACCCGGACGGGTTCGAGCAACTATGGCTACACCTTC.

V is TRBV4-3 and J is TRBJ1-4; D possibly corresponds to TRBD1 (5 bases). V was clipped by 2 bases and J by 5 bases, with 15 bases between them. CDR1 is LGHNA, CDR2 YSLEER, per germline. The CDR3 totals 16 residues. The CDR3 nucleotides are TGCGCCAGCAGCCAAAATTCCGGGACGGGAAATGAAAAACTGTTTTTT. Translating it yields CASSQNSGTGNEKLFF.

This clonotype has just a few counts. This chain joins TRBV18 and TRBJ1-4; 8 nucleotides match TRBD1. This CDR3 has 13 amino acids. CDR1 and CDR2 from the germline V gene are KGHSH and LQKENI. Germline trimming cut 8 bases from V and 3 bases from J; bases unmatched to any gene: 2. The CDR3 here is CASGTGPNEKLFF. In nucleotides, the CDR3 is TGTGCCAGCGGGACAGGTCCTAATGAAAAACTGTTTTTT.

This chain joins TRBV12-3 or TRBV12-4 and TRBJ1-2, with D unclear. The V end was cut by 4 bases, the J end by 6 bases, with 9 bases between. CDR3 length: 12 amino acids. CDR3 residues: CASSWGVHGYTF. In nucleotides, the CDR3 is TGTGCCAGCAGTTGGGGAGTCCATGGCTACACCTTC.

This rearrangement joins TRBV5-1 to TRBJ1-4; D might be TRBD1 (5 bases). Per the germline V gene, CDR1 is SGHRS and CDR2 is YFSETQ. Deletions cut 4 bases from V and 7 bases from J, with 14 bases between. The CDR3 is made up of 14 amino acids. The DNA for the CDR3 is TGCGCCAGCAGCGTAGACATAGGGGTTGAAAAACTGTTTTTT. It yields the protein CASSVDIGVEKLFF. The variable domain in full, with the rest retrieved from reference TRBV5-1 and TRBJ1-4, is KAGVTQTPRYLIKTRGQQVTLSCSPISGHRSVSWYQQTPGQGLQFLFEYFSETQRNKGNFPGRFSGRQFSNSRSEMNVSTLELGDSALYLCASSVDIGVEKLFFGSGTQLSVL.

This clonotype has just a few counts. The rearrangement links TRBV24-1 to TRBJ2-2; D remains ambiguous. V was pared by 5 bases and J by 7 bases, with 7 bases between. CDR1 is KGHDR and CDR2 is SFDVKD in the germline V gene. This CDR3 contains 12 residues. CDR3 residues: CATSGEFGELFF. As DNA, the CDR3 is TGTGCCACCAGTGGAGAATTCGGGGAGCTGTTTTTT.

The chain combines TRBV6-1 with TRBJ2-7; D is ambiguous. The CDR3 is made up of 15 amino acids. Germline assignment: CDR1 MNHNS and CDR2 SASEGT. The V gene lost 4 bases and the J gene lost 2 bases, with 15 bases spanning the gap. CDR3 region: CASSAEHLGTYEQYF. CDR3 DNA: TGTGCCAGCAGTGCGGAACACTTGGGTACCTACGAGCAGTACTTC.